This is a list of T cell receptor beta chains from one sample in a study of cytomegalovirus exposure and HLA in healthy donors. The repertoire was sequenced with immunoSEQ multiplex PCR; TCRdb's copy has only in-frame clones and lacks some. The data contain fewer than 130,000 clones, 74% of them singletons. Sequenced input: PBMCs. Source of these receptors: a man aged 50-60 years in good health and CMV-seropositive. Both conserved end residues are trimmed from each CDR3.

V gene: TRBV7-9; J gene: TRBJ1-2; CDR3 protein: ASSLAANYGHT
V gene: TRBV9; J gene: TRBJ2-3; CDR3 protein: ASGGLAGRDTQY
V gene: TRBV7-3; J gene: TRBJ1-6; CDR3 protein: ASSSTGSNSPLH
V gene: TRBV5-4; J gene: TRBJ1-2; CDR3 protein: ASSMGQGLHYGYT
V gene: TRBV4-2; J gene: TRBJ1-4; CDR3 protein: ASSRQGRLEEKLF
V gene: TRBV29-1; J gene: TRBJ2-7; CDR3 protein: SVEGGTGVYEQY
V gene: TRBV12-5; J gene: TRBJ1-1; CDR3 protein: ASGLEAGGEAF
V gene: TRBV10-3; J gene: TRBJ1-1; CDR3 protein: AISVQGLGTEAF
V gene: TRBV7-3; J gene: TRBJ2-1; CDR3 protein: ASKTSGGAPEQF
V gene: TRBV5-4; J gene: TRBJ2-7; CDR3 protein: ASSSTGGRYEQY
V gene: TRBV30; J gene: TRBJ1-4; CDR3 protein: AWSPGPGEEKLF
V gene: TRBV7-2; J gene: TRBJ2-7; CDR3 protein: ASSLKQGRYEQY
V gene: TRBV19; J gene: TRBJ1-2; CDR3 protein: ASSIGTTNYGYT
V gene: TRBV27; J gene: TRBJ1-2; CDR3 protein: ASSPRDSPAFGYT
V gene: TRBV2; J gene: TRBJ1-4; CDR3 protein: ASSSQDRATNEKLF
V gene: TRBV4-1; J gene: TRBJ2-2; CDR3 protein: ASSRTKGSGELF
V gene: TRBV5-1; J gene: TRBJ1-1; CDR3 protein: ASSPTGGNPEAF
V gene: TRBV28; J gene: TRBJ1-1; CDR3 protein: ASSSLPRGKDTEAF
V gene: TRBV2; J gene: TRBJ1-1; CDR3 protein: ASSEDRVGSEAF
V gene: TRBV2; J gene: TRBJ2-3; CDR3 protein: ASSSGRTDTQY
V gene: TRBV5-1; J gene: TRBJ1-1; CDR3 protein: ASSLAVGQGLKTEAF
V gene: TRBV2; J gene: TRBJ2-5; CDR3 protein: ASDRELETQY
V gene: TRBV6-1; J gene: TRBJ2-7; CDR3 protein: ASNPGTASSYEQY
V gene: TRBV6-1; J gene: TRBJ2-7; CDR3 protein: ASSLQDRAYEQY
V gene: TRBV5-1; J gene: TRBJ2-1; CDR3 protein: ASSWGLARTYSSYNEQF
V gene: TRBV6-1; J gene: TRBJ2-5; CDR3 protein: ASSNYGGQETQY
V gene: TRBV5-4; J gene: TRBJ2-1; CDR3 protein: ASSLAKQGGDEQF
V gene: TRBV20-1; J gene: TRBJ2-1; CDR3 protein: SAPRGNEQF
V gene: TRBV18; J gene: TRBJ1-2; CDR3 protein: ASSPDSGGFNGYT
V gene: TRBV2; J gene: TRBJ1-4; CDR3 protein: ASSRTGPNEKLF
V gene: TRBV6-1; J gene: TRBJ2-3; CDR3 protein: ASSTRTGTQY
V gene: TRBV5-1; J gene: TRBJ2-1; CDR3 protein: ASSLVVRGQDEQF
V gene: TRBV7-2; J gene: TRBJ2-2; CDR3 protein: ASSFGRTGNTGELF
V gene: TRBV6-5; J gene: TRBJ1-2; CDR3 protein: ASSPREDYGYT
V gene: TRBV6-1; J gene: TRBJ2-3; CDR3 protein: ASSEGAGGIHTQY
V gene: TRBV7-8; J gene: TRBJ2-1; CDR3 protein: ASSFRTTSGRPWEF
V gene: TRBV4-1; J gene: TRBJ1-4; CDR3 protein: ASSQGDGGGMGKLF